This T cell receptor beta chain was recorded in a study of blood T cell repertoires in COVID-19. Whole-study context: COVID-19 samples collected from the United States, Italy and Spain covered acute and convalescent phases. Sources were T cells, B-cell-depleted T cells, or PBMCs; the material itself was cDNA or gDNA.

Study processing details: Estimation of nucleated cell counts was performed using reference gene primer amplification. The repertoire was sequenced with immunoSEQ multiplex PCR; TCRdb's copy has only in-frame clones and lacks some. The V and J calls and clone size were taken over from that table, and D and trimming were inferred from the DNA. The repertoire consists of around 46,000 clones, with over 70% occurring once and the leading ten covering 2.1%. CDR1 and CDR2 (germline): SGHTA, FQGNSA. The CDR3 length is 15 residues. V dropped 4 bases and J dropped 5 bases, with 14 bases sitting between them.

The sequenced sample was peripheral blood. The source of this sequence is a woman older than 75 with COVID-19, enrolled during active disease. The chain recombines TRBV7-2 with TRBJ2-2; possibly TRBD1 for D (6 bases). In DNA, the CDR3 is TGTGCCAGCAGCTCGAACCGGGACATAACCGGGGAGCTGTTTTTT. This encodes CASSSNRDITGELFF.